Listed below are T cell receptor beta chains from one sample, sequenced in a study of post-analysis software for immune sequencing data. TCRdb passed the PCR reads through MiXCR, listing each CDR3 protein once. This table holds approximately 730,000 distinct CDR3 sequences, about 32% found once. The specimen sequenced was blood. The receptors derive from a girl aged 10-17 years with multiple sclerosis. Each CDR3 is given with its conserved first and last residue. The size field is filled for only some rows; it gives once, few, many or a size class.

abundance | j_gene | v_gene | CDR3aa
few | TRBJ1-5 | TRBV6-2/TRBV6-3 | CASTTLGPNQPQHF
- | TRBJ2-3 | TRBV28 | CASSASREGADTQYF
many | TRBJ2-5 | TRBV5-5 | CASSPPVETQYF
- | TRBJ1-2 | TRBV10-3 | CAIRARGNNYGYTF
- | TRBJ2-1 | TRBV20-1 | CSAIAGGILRNEQFF
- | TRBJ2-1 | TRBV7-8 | CASSHRTGDYNEQFF
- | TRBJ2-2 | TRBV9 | CASGTSGSGELFF
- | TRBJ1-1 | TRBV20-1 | CSARGTGDVRTEAFF
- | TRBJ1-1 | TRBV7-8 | CASSLVTGGFMNTEAFF
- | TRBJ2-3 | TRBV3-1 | CASSQNKAGSADTQYF
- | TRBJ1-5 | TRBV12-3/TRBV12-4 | CASSLMGSQPQHF
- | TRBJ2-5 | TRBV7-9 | CASSSGLLQETQYF
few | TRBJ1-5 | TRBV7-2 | CASSLMREPQHF
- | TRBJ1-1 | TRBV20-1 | CSARDQGMSTEAFF
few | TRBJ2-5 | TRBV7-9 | CASVRDRVQETQYF
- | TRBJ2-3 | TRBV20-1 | CSAWTSGGPSTDTQYF
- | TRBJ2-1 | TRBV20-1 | CSTVPLSSYNEQFF
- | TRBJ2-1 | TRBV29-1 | CSAEDQGSSYNEQFF
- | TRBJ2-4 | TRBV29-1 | CSVEWAASAKNIQYF
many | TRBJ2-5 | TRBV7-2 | CASSPGQGGEETQYF
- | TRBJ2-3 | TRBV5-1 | CASTGVVMGLSTDTQYF
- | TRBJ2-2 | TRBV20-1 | CSASGGPTGGELFF
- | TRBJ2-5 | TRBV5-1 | CASSSPGQGTETQYF
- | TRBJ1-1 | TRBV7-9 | CASSLFTGLGEAFF
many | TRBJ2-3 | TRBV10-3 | CAISELVADTQYF